Each of the 2 T cell receptor beta chains below was sequenced from the same sample in a study of T-cell reconstitution after alpha-beta-depleted transplantation in children. A TCRbeta library incorporating unique molecular identifiers was prepared. TCRdb reanalysed the PCR reads using MiXCR and keeps one entry per CDR3 protein. The table records about a million distinct CDR3 sequences, roughly 29% of them present only once. The sequences come from PBMCs, mostly from graft donor cells, collected 360 days after TCRalphabeta/CD19-depleted stem cell transplant. The source of these receptors is a boy under three years old who had a stem cell transplant for SCID, so the T cells may come from the graft donor.

This clonotype was seen a few times. The chain employs TRBV20-1 and TRBJ2-5; no clear D gene. This CDR3 is 13 amino acids long. The ends were cut back, 6 bases at V and 6 bases at J, with 17 bases in the middle. Germline V gene data show CDR1 as DFQATT and CDR2 as SNEGSKA (reference sequence). The CDR3 bases are TGCAGTGCCCGGCGCGGTCCCGAAAAGACCCAGTACTTC. It is translated as CSARRGPEKTQYF.

The chain joins TRBV20-1 to TRBJ2-7, with D possibly matching TRBD1 (6 bases). Germline CDR1 DFQATT, CDR2 SNEGSKA (reference sequence). Trimming pared 5 bases from V and 2 bases from J, leaving 16 bases between. CDR3 length: 14 residues. The CDR3 protein is CSAYPGHGAYEQYF. CDR3 sequence (DNA): TGCAGTGCTTATCCGGGACACGGCGCCTACGAGCAGTACTTC.